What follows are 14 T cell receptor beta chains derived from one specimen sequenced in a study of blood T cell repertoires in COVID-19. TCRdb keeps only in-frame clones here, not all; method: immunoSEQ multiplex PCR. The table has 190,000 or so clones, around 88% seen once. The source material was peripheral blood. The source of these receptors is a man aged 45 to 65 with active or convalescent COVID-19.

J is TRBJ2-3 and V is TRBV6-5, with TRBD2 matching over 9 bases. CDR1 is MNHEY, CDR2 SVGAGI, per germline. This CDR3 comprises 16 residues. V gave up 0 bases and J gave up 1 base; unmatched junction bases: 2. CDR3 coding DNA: TGTGCCAGCAGTTACTCTGCGGGAGGGGGCACAGATACGCAGTATTTT. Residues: CASSYSAGGGTDTQYF.

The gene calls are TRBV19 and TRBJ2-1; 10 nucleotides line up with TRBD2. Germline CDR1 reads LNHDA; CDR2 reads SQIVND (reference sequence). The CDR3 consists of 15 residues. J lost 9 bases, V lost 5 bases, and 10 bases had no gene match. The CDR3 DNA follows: TGTGCCAGTAGTGAATCTAGCGGGAGATGGTTTGAGCAGTTCTTC. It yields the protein CASSESSGRWFEQFF. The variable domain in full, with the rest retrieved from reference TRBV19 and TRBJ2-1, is DGGITQSPKYLFRKEGQNVTLSCEQNLNHDAMYWYRQDPGQGLRLIYYSQIVNDFQKGDIAEGYSVSREKKESFPLTVTSAQKNPTAFYLCASSESSGRWFEQFFGPGTRLTVL.

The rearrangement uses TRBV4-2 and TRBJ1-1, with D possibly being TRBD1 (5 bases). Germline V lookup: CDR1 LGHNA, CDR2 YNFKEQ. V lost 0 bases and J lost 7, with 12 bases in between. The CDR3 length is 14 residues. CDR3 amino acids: CASSQDATGGEAFF. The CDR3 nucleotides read TGTGCCAGCAGCCAAGACGCTACGGGGGGTGAAGCTTTCTTT.

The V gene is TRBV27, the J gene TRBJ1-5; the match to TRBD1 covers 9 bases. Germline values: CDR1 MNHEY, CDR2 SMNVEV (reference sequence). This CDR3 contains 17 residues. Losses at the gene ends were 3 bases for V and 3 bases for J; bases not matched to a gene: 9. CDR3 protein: CASSFPTGGWFNQPQHF. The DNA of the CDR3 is TGTGCCAGCAGTTTCCCCACAGGGGGCTGGTTCAATCAGCCCCAGCATTTT.

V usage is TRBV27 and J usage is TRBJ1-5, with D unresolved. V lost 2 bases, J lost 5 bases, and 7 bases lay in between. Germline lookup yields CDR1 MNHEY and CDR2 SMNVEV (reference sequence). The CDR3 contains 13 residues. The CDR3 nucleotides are TGTGCCAGCAGTTTACGGGAAGATCAGCCCCAGCATTTT. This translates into CASSLREDQPQHF.

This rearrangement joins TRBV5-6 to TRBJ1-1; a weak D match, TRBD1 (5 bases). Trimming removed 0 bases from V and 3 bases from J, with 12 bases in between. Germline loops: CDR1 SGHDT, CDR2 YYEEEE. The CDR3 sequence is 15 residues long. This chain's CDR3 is CASSLAGGMDTEAFF. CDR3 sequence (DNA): TGTGCCAGCAGCTTGGCCGGGGGTATGGACACTGAAGCTTTCTTT.

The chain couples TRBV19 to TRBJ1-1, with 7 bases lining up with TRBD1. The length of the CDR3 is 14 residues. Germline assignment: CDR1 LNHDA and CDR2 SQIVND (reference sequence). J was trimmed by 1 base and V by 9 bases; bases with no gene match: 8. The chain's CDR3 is CASTRQGGNTEAFF. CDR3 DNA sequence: TGTGCCAGCACTCGACAGGGAGGGAACACTGAAGCTTTCTTT.

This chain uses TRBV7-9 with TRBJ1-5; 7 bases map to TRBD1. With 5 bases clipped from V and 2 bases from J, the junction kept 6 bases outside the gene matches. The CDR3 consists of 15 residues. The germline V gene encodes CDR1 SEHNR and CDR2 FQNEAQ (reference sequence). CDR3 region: CASSPYTGGNQPQHF. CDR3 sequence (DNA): TGTGCCAGCAGCCCGTACACAGGGGGCAATCAGCCCCAGCATTTT.

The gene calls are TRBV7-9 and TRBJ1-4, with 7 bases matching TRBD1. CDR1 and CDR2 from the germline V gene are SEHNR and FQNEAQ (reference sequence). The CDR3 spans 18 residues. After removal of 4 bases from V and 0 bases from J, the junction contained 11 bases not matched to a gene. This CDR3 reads CASSSSGGLLATNEKLFF. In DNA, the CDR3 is TGTGCCAGCAGCTCGTCAGGGGGACTTCTTGCAACTAATGAAAAACTGTTTTTT.

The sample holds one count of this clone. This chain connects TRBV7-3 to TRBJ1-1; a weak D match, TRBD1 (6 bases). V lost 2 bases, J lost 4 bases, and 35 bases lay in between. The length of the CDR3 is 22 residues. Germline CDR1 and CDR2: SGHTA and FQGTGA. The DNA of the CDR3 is TGTGCCAGCAGCTTAGAAAGGGACACCCCAGGGAACGGACGCGAATCGCCCACTGAAGCTTTCTTT. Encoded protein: CASSLERDTPGNGRESPTEAFF.

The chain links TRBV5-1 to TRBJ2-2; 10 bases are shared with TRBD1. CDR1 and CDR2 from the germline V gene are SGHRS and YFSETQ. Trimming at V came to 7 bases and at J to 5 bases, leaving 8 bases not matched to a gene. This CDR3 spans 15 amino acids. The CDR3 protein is CASVPGGQGTGELFF. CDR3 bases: TGCGCCAGCGTACCCGGGGGACAGGGGACCGGGGAGCTGTTTTTT. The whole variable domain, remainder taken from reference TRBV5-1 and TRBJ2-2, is KAGVTQTPRYLIKTRGQQVTLSCSPISGHRSVSWYQQTPGQGLQFLFEYFSETQRNKGNFPGRFSGRQFSNSRSEMNVSTLELGDSALYLCASVPGGQGTGELFFGEGSRLTVL.

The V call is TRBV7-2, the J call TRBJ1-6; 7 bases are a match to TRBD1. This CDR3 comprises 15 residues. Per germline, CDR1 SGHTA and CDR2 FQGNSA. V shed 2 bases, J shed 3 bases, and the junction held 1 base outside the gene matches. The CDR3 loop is CASSLRDSYNSPLHF. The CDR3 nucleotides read TGTGCCAGCAGCTTAAGGGACAGCTATAATTCACCCCTCCACTTT.

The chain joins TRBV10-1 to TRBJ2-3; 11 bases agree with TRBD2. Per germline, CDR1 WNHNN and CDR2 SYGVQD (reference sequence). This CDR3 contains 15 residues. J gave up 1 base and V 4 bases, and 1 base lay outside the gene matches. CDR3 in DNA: TGCGCCAGCAGTGTAGCGGGGGGGGGCACAGATACGCAGTATTTT. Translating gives CASSVAGGGTDTQYF.

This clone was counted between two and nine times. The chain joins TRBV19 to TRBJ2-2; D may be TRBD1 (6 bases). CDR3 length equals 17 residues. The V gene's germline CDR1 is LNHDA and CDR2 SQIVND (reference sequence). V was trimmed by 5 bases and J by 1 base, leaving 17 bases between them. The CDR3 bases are TGTGCCAGTAGTCCGGCTCCCGGGACAAAGAACACCGGGGAGCTGTTTTTT. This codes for CASSPAPGTKNTGELFF. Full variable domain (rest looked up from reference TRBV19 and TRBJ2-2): DGGITQSPKYLFRKEGQNVTLSCEQNLNHDAMYWYRQDPGQGLRLIYYSQIVNDFQKGDIAEGYSVSREKKESFPLTVTSAQKNPTAFYLCASSPAPGTKNTGELFFGEGSRLTVL.